This is a list of T cell receptor beta chains from one sample in a study of blood T cell repertoires in COVID-19. Profiling relied on immunoSEQ multiplex PCR, and the TCRdb table lists in-frame clones only, not all of them. This repertoire shows approximately 470,000 clones, about 85% found once; its top ten account for around 0.64%. Sequencing input: PBMCs or T cells enriched from blood (not recorded which). Receptor source: a young woman who had recovered from COVID-19. CDR3s leave out the opening cysteine and the closing phenylalanine or tryptophan.

j_gene	v_gene	CDR3aa
TRBJ2-2	TRBV3-1/TRBV3-2	ASSQGLQRQSNTGELF
TRBJ2-2	TRBV4-1	ASSLQAGGELF
TRBJ2-5	TRBV28	ASSSRGKETQY
TRBJ1-2	TRBV5-4	ASSLTGAGGYT
TRBJ1-4	TRBV30	AWSVGDFATNEKLF
TRBJ1-1	TRBV19	ASSIGTSNTEAF
TRBJ1-1	TRBV7-2	ASSLEGQGTEAF
TRBJ2-1	TRBV11-2	ASTTIRGGNEQF
TRBJ1-2	TRBV28	ASSLLTGEGPYGYT
TRBJ2-7	TRBV11-2	ASSYGLGPFYEQY
TRBJ2-2	TRBV7-2	ASSLVPLGGTGELF
TRBJ1-5	TRBV19	ASNVERSNQPQH
TRBJ1-1	TRBV2	ASSEGPKGHEAF
TRBJ1-5	TRBV6-4	ASSQDRGQGQPQH
TRBJ2-2	TRBV5-1	ASSQPTGGSTGELF
TRBJ2-7	TRBV6-5	ASSLTGTGYYEQY
TRBJ1-2	TRBV6-5	ASPSTARNSYT
TRBJ2-1	TRBV7-8	ASSSGLAVYNEQF
TRBJ1-2	TRBV9	ASSPAGMGRGYT
TRBJ2-5	TRBV7-2	ASSLALAGGRGETQY
TRBJ2-3	TRBV18	ATSPQGRRSTDTQY
TRBJ1-1	TRBV5-6	ASSLEGWGVGTEAF
TRBJ1-2	TRBV14	ASSQASYRANYGYT
TRBJ2-1	TRBV9	ASSPYSGGGLSEQF
TRBJ2-1	TRBV5-5	ASSPLGDSALNNEQF
TRBJ1-2	TRBV5-1	ASSPDGQGAYGYT
TRBJ1-1	TRBV20-1	SANRDTEAF
TRBJ2-7	TRBV30	AWSLTDRSYEQY
TRBJ2-1	TRBV2	ASGRGDSNYNEQF
TRBJ1-1	TRBV5-6	ASSQPGAF
TRBJ2-3	TRBV3-1/TRBV3-2	ASSHREFTDTQY